The 28 T cell receptor beta chains below all came from one sample that was sequenced in a study of beta chain features in type 1 diabetes. Study outcomes and limitations: Across all four CD4+ subsets, people with type 1 diabetes showed modestly shorter TCRB CDR3s.

Antigens for these TCRs are unknown. Every isolated RNA sample was fully reverse transcribed, so sequencing captured expressed TCRB transcripts. This table comes from immunoSEQ multiplex PCR, and its TCRdb copy is limited to in-frame clones, with some not included. The data show nearly 350,000 clones, around 8.5% seen once. Sequencing was done on a sample of central memory CD4+ T cells from blood. All receptors derive from a man aged 30 to 39 with type 1 diabetes.

This clone occurred a few times. CDR3 bases: TGTGCCAGCAGCTTACCCCTTAGACTAGCGGTCTTCGGAACCCAGTACTTC. Translated: CASSLPLRLAVFGTQYF. The chain uses TRBV7-9 and TRBJ2-5; TRBD2 agrees at 9 bases. Germline V gives CDR1 SEHNR, CDR2 FQNEAQ (reference sequence). This CDR3 has 17 amino acids. Losses at the gene ends were 2 bases for V and 8 bases for J; bases not matched to a gene: 15.

The gene calls are TRBV7-9 and TRBJ1-4; a possible D gene is TRBD1 (6 bases). Trimming cost V 5 bases and J 8 bases, with 18 bases left between them. Germline assignment: CDR1 SEHNR and CDR2 FQNEAQ (reference sequence). This CDR3 has 15 residues. This chain's CDR3 is CASSLPGHLGEKLFF. The CDR3 DNA reads as TGTGCCAGCAGCCTACCGGGACATTTAGGAGAAAAACTGTTTTTT.

This clone was counted ten times or more. The chain has TRBV11-2 and TRBJ1-1, with TRBD1 matching over 8 bases. The V segment lost 4 bases and the J segment 4 bases; nucleotides outside the gene matches: 5. The CDR3 is 14 residues long. The V gene's germline CDR1 is SGHAT and CDR2 FQNNGV. The CDR3 region is CASSSTGGGTEAFF. The CDR3 coding sequence is TGTGCCAGCAGCTCAACAGGGGGAGGCACTGAAGCTTTCTTT.

This clone was seen a handful of times. The identical CDR3 is also encoded by other nucleotide sequences in the sample. This chain connects TRBV5-1 to TRBJ2-2; D not certain. V was clipped by 0 bases and J by 1 base, with 7 bases between them. Looked up from germline, CDR1 is SGHRS and CDR2 is YFSETQ. The CDR3 spans 15 residues. Here the CDR3 DNA reads TGCGCCAGCAGCTTGGTAGCAGGGAACACCGGGGAGCTGTTTTTT. Its translation is CASSLVAGNTGELFF.

The sample holds a few counts of this clone. The rearrangement links TRBV4-3 to TRBJ1-1, with D tentatively TRBD1 (6 bases). The length of the CDR3 is 16 residues. Germline V gives CDR1 LGHNA, CDR2 YSLEER. Trimming cost V 4 bases and J 7 bases, with 22 bases left between them. The CDR3 region has the DNA TGCGCCAGCAGCCCAGGAGGCCATACAGGGAAGCGTGAAGCTTTCTTT. Translation: CASSPGGHTGKREAFF.

This clone appeared a few times. The chain joins TRBV7-2 to TRBJ1-2; D gene uncertain. Germline V lookup: CDR1 SGHTA, CDR2 FQGNSA. This CDR3 comprises 12 residues. The V and J ends lost 5 bases and 4 bases respectively, with 8 bases between them. The CDR3 spells CASSADSYGYTF. As DNA, the CDR3 is TGTGCCAGCAGCGCGGATTCCTATGGCTACACCTTC.

CDR3 region: CASSHRDRVTYSNQPQHF. CDR3 nucleotides: TGTGCCAGCAGCCACAGGGACAGGGTTACTTATAGCAATCAGCCCCAGCATTTT. The chain combines TRBV7-8 with TRBJ1-5, with 9 bases matching TRBD1. Trimming cost V 5 bases and J 0 bases; bases outside gene matches: 11. From germline, CDR1 is SGHVS and CDR2 FQNEAQ. This CDR3 is 18 amino acids long.

In this sample, this clone turned up a few times. The CDR3 spells CASSIMGGPDNEQFF. The DNA for the CDR3 is TGTGCCAGTAGTATTATGGGGGGGCCCGACAATGAGCAGTTCTTC. The chain joins TRBV19 to TRBJ2-1; maybe TRBD2 (7 bases). This CDR3 has 15 residues. Germline assignment: CDR1 LNHDA and CDR2 SQIVND (reference sequence). V was shortened by 3 bases and J by 5 bases, with 14 bases between the two germline ends.

This clone was counted between two and nine times. V and J are TRBV11-2 and TRBJ2-2, with TRBD1 matching 10 bases. After removal of 3 bases from V and 1 base from J, the junction contained 5 bases not matched to a gene. CDR1 is SGHAT, CDR2 FQNNGV, per germline. The CDR3 consists of 17 residues. The CDR3 here is CASSFPRDRGNTGELFF. CDR3 DNA: TGTGCCAGCAGCTTCCCCCGGGACAGGGGGAACACCGGGGAGCTGTTTTTT.

This clone has more than one count but fewer than ten. Here the CDR3 reads CASSPGKGRSGANVLTF. DNA for the CDR3: TGTGCCAGCTCACCAGGGAAGGGACGCTCTGGGGCCAACGTCCTGACTTTC. The chain joins TRBV18 to TRBJ2-6; the D gene could be TRBD1 or TRBD2 (5 bases each). The CDR3 totals 17 residues. Germline values: CDR1 KGHSH, CDR2 LQKENI. V dropped 2 bases and J dropped 0 bases, with 11 bases sitting between them.

This clone showed up just a few times. The rearrangement links TRBV19 to TRBJ1-6, with 9 bases fitting TRBD1. Trimming cost V 6 bases and J 10 bases; bases outside gene matches: 4. Germline V gives CDR1 LNHDA, CDR2 SQIVND (reference sequence). The CDR3 has 13 amino acids. The CDR3 sequence is CASRGQGRSPLHF. The CDR3 nucleotides are TGTGCCAGTAGGGGACAGGGTAGGTCACCCCTCCACTTT.

This clone was seen more than once but under ten times. This rearrangement joins TRBV28 to TRBJ2-7; D may be TRBD1 (6 bases). CDR3 length: 14 residues. With 4 bases removed from V and 3 bases from J, the gap between germline ends came to 13 bases. CDR1 and CDR2 (germline): MDHEN, SYDVKM. Here the CDR3 reads CASSSTGLLYEQYF. The CDR3, as DNA: TGTGCCAGCAGTTCTACAGGGCTTCTCTACGAGCAGTACTTC.

The gene calls are TRBV19 and TRBJ2-1; the D gene is possibly TRBD1 (5 bases). CDR1 is LNHDA, CDR2 SQIVND, per germline (reference sequence). V shed 6 bases and J shed 6 bases, with 9 bases lying between them. The CDR3 runs 12 residues. CDR3 in amino acids: CASRARGNEQFF. The CDR3 nucleotides read TGTGCCAGTAGGGCTAGGGGCAATGAGCAGTTCTTC.

This clone came up a few times. The chain uses TRBV25-1 and TRBJ2-7; D is uncertain. CDR3 length: 12 residues. Deletions cut 8 bases from V and 4 bases from J, with 12 bases between. Germline-derived CDR1 and CDR2 are MGHDK and SYGVNS. CDR3 region: CASQQQSYEQYF. In DNA form, the CDR3 reads TGTGCCAGCCAACAGCAGAGTTACGAGCAGTACTTC.

A few counts support this clone. The chain uses TRBV10-2 and TRBJ2-3; 10 bases are shared with TRBD2. This CDR3 comprises 17 residues. The germline gives CDR1 WSHSY, CDR2 SAAADI. Unmatched junction bases numbered 15, after V lost 7 bases and J lost 5 bases. CDR3 nucleotide sequence: TGCGCCAGCAAGGCTAGCGGGGGAGCCGTCCCCCGAGATACGCAGTATTTT. It specifies CASKASGGAVPRDTQYF.

This clone was observed a few times. The V call is TRBV7-9, the J call TRBJ1-2, with 8 bases fitting TRBD1. This CDR3 region has 16 residues. Germline-derived CDR1 and CDR2 are SEHNR and FQNEAQ (reference sequence). The junction had 12 bases not matched to a gene; V was cut back by 5 bases and J by 4 bases. The CDR3 spells CASSLFSGGASYGYTF. CDR3 nucleotides: TGTGCCAGCAGCCTCTTCTCAGGGGGCGCGAGCTATGGCTACACCTTC.

The gene calls are TRBV19 and TRBJ2-1; no clear D gene. Trimming took off 1 base at V and 6 bases at J, with 10 bases between the two ends. Germline V CDR1 and CDR2: LNHDA, SQIVND (reference sequence). The CDR3 is made up of 14 amino acids. In DNA, the CDR3 is TGTGCCAGTAGTATAGCCCGGCGGCTCAATGAGCAGTTCTTC. This translates into CASSIARRLNEQFF.

The CDR3 region is CASSSDRSSYNSPLHF. CDR3 nucleotides: TGTGCCAGCAGCTCGGACAGGAGCTCCTATAATTCACCCCTCCACTTT. The gene calls are TRBV7-2 and TRBJ1-6; 7 nucleotides match TRBD1. Germline values: CDR1 SGHTA, CDR2 FQGNSA. V shed 4 bases, J shed 0 bases, and the junction held 3 bases outside the gene matches. This CDR3 is 16 amino acids long.

This clone was seen more than once but under ten times. The J gene is TRBJ2-5, the V gene TRBV6-6; TRBD1 matches 7 bases. CDR1 is MNHNY and CDR2 is SVGAGI in the germline V gene (reference sequence). V dropped 8 bases and J dropped 8; count of bases not matched to a gene: 8. The CDR3 contains 12 residues. This CDR3 is CASAGTETTQYF. The CDR3 coding sequence is TGTGCCAGCGCAGGGACAGAGACTACCCAGTACTTC.

This clone was counted only a few times. The rearrangement uses TRBV7-9 and TRBJ2-7; D is undetermined. V dropped 6 bases and J dropped 2 bases, with 17 bases sitting between them. There are 15 residues in the CDR3. CDR1 is SEHNR, CDR2 FQNEAQ, per germline (reference sequence). In DNA, the CDR3 is TGTGCCAGCAGTCGCTTGGCAGGCGGAGCCTACGAGCAGTACTTC. Its translation is CASSRLAGGAYEQYF.

V usage is TRBV7-2 and J usage is TRBJ2-5, with 7 nucleotides matching TRBD1. J lost 0 bases, V lost 5 bases, and 12 bases had no gene match. Per germline, CDR1 SGHTA and CDR2 FQGNSA. This CDR3 comprises 17 residues. CDR3 amino acids: CASSLARGTAYQETQYF. As DNA, the CDR3 is TGTGCCAGCAGCCTGGCTAGGGGGACAGCGTACCAAGAGACCCAGTACTTC. The whole variable domain, remainder taken from reference TRBV7-2 and TRBJ2-5, is GAGVSQSPSNKVTEKGKDVELRCDPISGHTALYWYRQSLGQGLEFLIYFQGNSAPDKSGLPSDRFSAERTGGSVSTLTIQRTQQEDSAVYLCASSLARGTAYQETQYFGPGTRLLVL.

This clone has just a few counts. The CDR3 protein is CASSSGASAGTQYF. CDR3 in DNA: TGTGCCAGCAGCTCAGGTGCCAGTGCGGGGACCCAGTACTTC. The chain uses TRBV7-2 and TRBJ2-5; a possible D gene is TRBD2 (5 bases). This CDR3 has 14 residues. V gave up 4 bases and J gave up 7 bases, with 16 bases separating them. CDR1 and CDR2 from the germline V gene are SGHTA and FQGNSA.

This clone came up a few times. The chain is built from TRBV7-9 and TRBJ1-5; 7 nucleotides align to TRBD1. There are 14 residues in the CDR3. With 4 bases clipped from V and 3 bases from J, the junction kept 3 bases outside the gene matches. CDR1 is SEHNR, CDR2 FQNEAQ, per germline (reference sequence). CDR3 coding DNA: TGTGCCAGCAGCTCACAGGGGCCCAATCAGCCCCAGCATTTT. Its translation is CASSSQGPNQPQHF.

This clone came up a few times. This chain joins TRBV5-4 and TRBJ2-1; D remains unclear. V lost 0 bases and J 7 bases, leaving 11 bases between the germline ends. This CDR3 region has 14 residues. Germline V gives CDR1 SGHNT, CDR2 YYREEE (reference sequence). CDR3 amino acids: CASSLDRLGNEQFF. The CDR3 DNA reads as TGTGCCAGCAGCTTGGACCGCCTGGGGAATGAGCAGTTCTTC.

CDR3 amino acids: CASRWTGDYEQYF. The CDR3 coding sequence is TGCGCCAGCAGGTGGACAGGGGACTACGAGCAGTACTTC. The chain is built from TRBV5-1 and TRBJ2-7, with 9 bases lining up with TRBD1. Germline V gene sequence: CDR1 SGHRS, CDR2 YFSETQ. V lost 5 bases, J lost 3 bases, and 3 bases stayed unmatched. The CDR3 consists of 13 residues.

The sample holds a few counts of this clone. The chain uses TRBV7-2 and TRBJ1-4; 8 nucleotides line up with TRBD1. Germline V gene lookup returns CDR1 SGHTA and CDR2 FQGNSA. CDR3 length equals 15 residues. J lost 5 bases, V lost 1 base, and 3 bases had no gene match. DNA of the CDR3: TGTGCCAGCAGCTTAGGGCGGGACAGGAATGAAAAACTGTTTTTT. Residues: CASSLGRDRNEKLFF.

The rearrangement uses TRBV19 and TRBJ1-1; D is ambiguous. Germline assignment: CDR1 LNHDA and CDR2 SQIVND (reference sequence). This CDR3 contains 15 residues. With 0 bases removed from V and 0 bases from J, the gap between germline ends came to 8 bases. The CDR3 loop reads CASSIDRAMNTEAFF. The CDR3 DNA follows: TGTGCCAGTAGTATAGATCGAGCAATGAACACTGAAGCTTTCTTT. The variable domain in full, completed from reference TRBV19 and TRBJ1-1, reads DGGITQSPKYLFRKEGQNVTLSCEQNLNHDAMYWYRQDPGQGLRLIYYSQIVNDFQKGDIAEGYSVSREKKESFPLTVTSAQKNPTAFYLCASSIDRAMNTEAFFGQGTRLTVV.

The chain uses TRBV19 and TRBJ2-3; 8 bases are shared with TRBD1. Looked up from germline, CDR1 is LNHDA and CDR2 is SQIVND (reference sequence). Trimming took 0 bases from V and 1 from J; bases not matched to a gene: 3. CDR3 length: 16 amino acids. This chain's CDR3 is CASSIDLGQGTDTQYF. The CDR3, as DNA: TGTGCCAGTAGTATAGATCTGGGACAGGGCACAGATACGCAGTATTTT.